The 5 T cell receptor beta chains below come from one sample, sequenced in a study of T cells in Graves' hyperthyroidism and ophthalmopathy. It was RNA transcripts that yielded the amplified TCR beta CDR3 regions. With the HTBI primer set, the TCR CDR3 went through a first round of RT-PCR. TCRdb independently ran MiXCR on the multiplex PCR reads; one entry per CDR3 protein. The sample yields some 570,000 distinct CDR3 sequences, 17% seen once. Sequenced sample: blood. The source of these receptors is a young woman with Graves' ophthalmopathy.

This clonotype was detected many times. The chain is built from TRBV2 and TRBJ2-7; 11 nucleotides align to TRBD2. With V trimmed by 6 bases and J by 3 bases, 4 bases remained unmatched. There are 14 residues in the CDR3. The germline gives CDR1 SNHLY, CDR2 FYNNEI. CDR3: CASRATSGSYEQYF. The CDR3 DNA reads TGTGCCAGCAGGGCTACTAGCGGGAGCTACGAGCAGTACTTC.

V gene TRBV16 combines with J gene TRBJ1-6; D gene unclear. V was clipped by 0 bases and J by 14 bases, with 14 bases between them. Germline-derived CDR1 and CDR2 are KGHSY and FQNENV. The CDR3 totals 14 residues. For the CDR3, the DNA is TGTGCCAGCAGCCAATCGGCTACTCGTCGGGCCCTCCACTTT. Translation gives CASSQSATRRALHF.

This clonotype was observed at least ten times. The chain combines TRBV7-9 with TRBJ2-3, with TRBD2 identical over 9 bases. The CDR3 runs to 17 residues. With V trimmed by 6 bases and J by 3 bases, 13 bases remained unmatched. Per germline, CDR1 SEHNR and CDR2 FQNEAQ (reference sequence). CDR3: CASSLTETGLATDTQYF. The CDR3 coding sequence is TGTGCCAGCAGTTTGACAGAAACGGGACTAGCAACAGATACGCAGTATTTT.

At least ten counts were recorded for this clonotype. The chain employs TRBV3-1 and TRBJ2-7, with D possibly being TRBD1 or TRBD2 (5 bases each). Trimming took 1 base from V and 3 from J, leaving 19 bases between them. The CDR3 sequence is 17 residues long. The V gene's germline CDR1 is LGHDT and CDR2 YNNKEL (reference sequence). CDR3 protein: CASSQGVNWDLLYEQYF. The CDR3 nucleotides read TGTGCCAGCAGCCAAGGTGTCAACTGGGACCTCCTCTACGAGCAGTACTTC.

This clonotype was counted a few times. One base away lies a much larger clone, so this may be a sequencing read error. The CDR3 loop is CAWTGRTEAFF. CDR3 in DNA: TGTGCCTGGACAGGGCGCACTGAAGCTTTCTTT. The chain uses TRBV30 and TRBJ1-1; perhaps TRBD1 as D (5 bases). The CDR3 runs to 11 residues. V shed 4 bases and J shed 4 bases, with 7 bases lying between them. Germline CDR1 is GTSNPN and CDR2 is SVGIG (reference sequence).